This T cell receptor beta chain is drawn from a study of PD-L1 blockade in urothelial cancer. About the study: Typically, measured as a median, blood samples had more than 110,000 T cells.

Time point reported: pretreatment peripheral blood. Between 1 and 8 samples per patient were obtained, pretreatment and on-treatment. Generated by immunoSEQ multiplex PCR, the TCRdb table keeps only in-frame clones and is missing some. The profile covers about 130,000 clones, with roughly 80% appearing a single time and roughly 3.2% taken by the ten largest. Germline V gives CDR1 PRHDT, CDR2 FYEKMQ (reference sequence). The CDR3 covers 16 residues. Trimming removed 2 bases from V and 9 bases from J, with 20 bases in between. The receptor comes from a man aged 50-60 years with urothelial cancer. The chain employs TRBV13 and TRBJ2-1; D is possibly TRBD2 (6 bases). The specimen was PBMCs, collected around atezolizumab (anti-PD-L1) treatment. CDR3 sequence (DNA): TGTGCCAGCAGCTTAACCGGCGCGGAGGGGCGCGGTGAGCAGTTCTTC. Translation: CASSLTGAEGRGEQFF.